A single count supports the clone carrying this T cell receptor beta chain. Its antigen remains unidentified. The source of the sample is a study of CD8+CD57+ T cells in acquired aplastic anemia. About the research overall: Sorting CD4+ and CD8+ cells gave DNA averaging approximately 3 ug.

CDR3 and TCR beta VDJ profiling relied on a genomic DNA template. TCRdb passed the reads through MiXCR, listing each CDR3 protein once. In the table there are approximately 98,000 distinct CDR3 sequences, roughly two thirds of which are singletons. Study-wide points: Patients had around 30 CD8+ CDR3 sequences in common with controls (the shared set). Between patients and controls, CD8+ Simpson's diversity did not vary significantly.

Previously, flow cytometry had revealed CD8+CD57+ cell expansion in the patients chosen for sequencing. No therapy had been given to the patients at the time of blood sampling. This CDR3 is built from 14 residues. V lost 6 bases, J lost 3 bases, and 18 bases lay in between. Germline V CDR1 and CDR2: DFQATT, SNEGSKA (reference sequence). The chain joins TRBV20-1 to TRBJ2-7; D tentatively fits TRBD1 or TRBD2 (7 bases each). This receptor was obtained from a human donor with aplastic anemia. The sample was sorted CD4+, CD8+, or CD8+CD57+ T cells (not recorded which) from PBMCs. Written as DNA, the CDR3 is TGCAGTGCCGGTAAGGGGGGGACAGTCTACGAGCAGTACTTC. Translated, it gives CSAGKGGTVYEQYF.